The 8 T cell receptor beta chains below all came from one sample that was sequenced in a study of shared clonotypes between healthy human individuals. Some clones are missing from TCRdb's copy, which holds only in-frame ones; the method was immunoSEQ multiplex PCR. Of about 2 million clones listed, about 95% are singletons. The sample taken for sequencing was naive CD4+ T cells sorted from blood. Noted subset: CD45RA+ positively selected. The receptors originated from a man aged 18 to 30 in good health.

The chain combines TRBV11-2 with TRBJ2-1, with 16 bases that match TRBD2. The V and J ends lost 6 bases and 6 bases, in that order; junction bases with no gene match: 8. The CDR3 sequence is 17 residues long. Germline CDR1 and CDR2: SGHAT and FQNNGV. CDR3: CASSWGLAGGFANEQFF. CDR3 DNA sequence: TGTGCCAGCAGTTGGGGACTAGCGGGAGGGTTTGCCAATGAGCAGTTCTTC.

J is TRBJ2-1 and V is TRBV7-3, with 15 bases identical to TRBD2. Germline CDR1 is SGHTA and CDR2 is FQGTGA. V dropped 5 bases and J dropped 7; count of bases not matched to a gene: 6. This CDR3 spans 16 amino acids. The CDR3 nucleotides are TGTGCCAGCAGCCAGGGACTAGCGGGGGGAGAAAATGAGCAGTTCTTC. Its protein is CASSQGLAGGENEQFF.

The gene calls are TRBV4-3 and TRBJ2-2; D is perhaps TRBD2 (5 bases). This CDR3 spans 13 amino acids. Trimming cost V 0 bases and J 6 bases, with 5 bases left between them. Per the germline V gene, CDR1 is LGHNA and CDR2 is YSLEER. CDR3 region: CASSQEEAGELFF. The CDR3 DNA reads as TGCGCCAGCAGCCAAGAGGAGGCCGGGGAGCTGTTTTTT.

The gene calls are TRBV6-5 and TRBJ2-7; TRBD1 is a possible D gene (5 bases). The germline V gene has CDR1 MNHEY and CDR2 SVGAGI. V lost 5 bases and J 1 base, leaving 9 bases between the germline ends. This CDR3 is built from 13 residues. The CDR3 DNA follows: TGTGCCAGCAGTGCCTCAGGGTCCTACGAGCAGTACTTC. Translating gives CASSASGSYEQYF.

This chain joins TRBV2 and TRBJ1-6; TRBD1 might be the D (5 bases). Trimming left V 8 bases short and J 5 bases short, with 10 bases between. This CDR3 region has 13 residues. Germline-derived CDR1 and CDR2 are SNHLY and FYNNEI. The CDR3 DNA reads TGTGCCAGCGATTCGACAGATAATTCACCCCTCCACTTT. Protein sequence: CASDSTDNSPLHF.

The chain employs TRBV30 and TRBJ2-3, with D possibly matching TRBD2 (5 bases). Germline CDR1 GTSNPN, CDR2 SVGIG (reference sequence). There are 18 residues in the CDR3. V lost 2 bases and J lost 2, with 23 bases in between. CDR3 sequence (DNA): TGTGCCTGGAGTTTCCGTCGAGGGCAGCGGAAGTCCACAGATACGCAGTATTTT. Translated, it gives CAWSFRRGQRKSTDTQYF.

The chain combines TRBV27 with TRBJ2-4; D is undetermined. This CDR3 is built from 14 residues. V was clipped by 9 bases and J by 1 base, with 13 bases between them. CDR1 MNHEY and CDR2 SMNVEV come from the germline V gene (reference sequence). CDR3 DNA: TGTGCCAGTAGTACCGGAATGGCCAAAAACATTCAGTACTTC. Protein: CASSTGMAKNIQYF.

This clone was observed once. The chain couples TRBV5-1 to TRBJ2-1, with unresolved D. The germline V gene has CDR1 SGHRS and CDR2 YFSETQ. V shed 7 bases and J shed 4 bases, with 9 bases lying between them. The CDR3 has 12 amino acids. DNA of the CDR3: TGCGCCAGCCTGATTAATTACAATGAGCAGTTCTTC. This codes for CASLINYNEQFF.